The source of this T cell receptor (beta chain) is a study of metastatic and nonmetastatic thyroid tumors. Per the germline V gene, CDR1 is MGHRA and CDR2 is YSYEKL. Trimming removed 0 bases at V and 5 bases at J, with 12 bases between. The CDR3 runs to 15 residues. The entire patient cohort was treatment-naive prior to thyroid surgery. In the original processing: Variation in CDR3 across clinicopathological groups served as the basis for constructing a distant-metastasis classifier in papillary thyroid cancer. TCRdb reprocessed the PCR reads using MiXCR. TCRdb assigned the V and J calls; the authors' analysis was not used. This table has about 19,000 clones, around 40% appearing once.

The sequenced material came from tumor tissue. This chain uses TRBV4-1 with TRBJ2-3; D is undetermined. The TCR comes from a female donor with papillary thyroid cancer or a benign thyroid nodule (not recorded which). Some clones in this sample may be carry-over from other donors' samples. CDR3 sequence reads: CASSQDSFAEDTQYF. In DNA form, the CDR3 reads TGCGCCAGCAGCCAAGATTCATTCGCGGAAGATACGCAGTATTTT.